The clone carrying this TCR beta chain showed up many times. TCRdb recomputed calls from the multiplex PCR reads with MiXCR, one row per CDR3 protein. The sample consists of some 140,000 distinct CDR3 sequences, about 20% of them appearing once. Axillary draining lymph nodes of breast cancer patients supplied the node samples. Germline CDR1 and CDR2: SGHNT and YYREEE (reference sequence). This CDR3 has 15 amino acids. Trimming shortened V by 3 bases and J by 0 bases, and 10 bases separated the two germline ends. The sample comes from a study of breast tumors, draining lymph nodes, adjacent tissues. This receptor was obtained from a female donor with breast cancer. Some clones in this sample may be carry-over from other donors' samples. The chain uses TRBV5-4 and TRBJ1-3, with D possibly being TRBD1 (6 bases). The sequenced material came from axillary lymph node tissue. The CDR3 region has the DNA TGTGCCAGCAGCTCCTTCAGGGGCTCTGGAAACACCATATATTTT. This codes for CASSSFRGSGNTIYF.